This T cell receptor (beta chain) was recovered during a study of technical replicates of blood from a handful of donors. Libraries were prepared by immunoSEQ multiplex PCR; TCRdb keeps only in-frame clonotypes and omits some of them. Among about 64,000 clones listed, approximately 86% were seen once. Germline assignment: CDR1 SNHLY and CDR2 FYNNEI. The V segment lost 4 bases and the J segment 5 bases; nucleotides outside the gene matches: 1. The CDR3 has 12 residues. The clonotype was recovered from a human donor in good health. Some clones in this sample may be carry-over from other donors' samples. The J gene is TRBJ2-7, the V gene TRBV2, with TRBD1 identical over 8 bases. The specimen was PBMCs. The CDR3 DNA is TGTGCCAGCAGTGGGACAGGGCACGAGCAGTACTTC. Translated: CASSGTGHEQYF. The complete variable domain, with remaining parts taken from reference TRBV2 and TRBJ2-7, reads EPEVTQTPSHQVTQMGQEVILRCVPISNHLYFYWYRQILGQKVEFLVSFYNNEISEKSEIFDDQFSVERPDGSNFTLKIRSTKLEDSAMYFCASSGTGHEQYFGPGTRLTVT.